The present TCR beta chain was sequenced within a study of CD8+ T cells in alopecia areata. Alopecia areata patients provided lesional scalp punch biopsies and peripheral blood. Sorted out of PBMCs were CD4+ T cells and CD8+ T cells. cDNA serving as the sequencing template came from extracted, reverse transcribed RNA. Assay used: immunoSEQ multiplex PCR; TCRdb lists only in-frame clones, some missing. The sample lists about 91,000 clones; around 44% were seen once. Losses at the gene ends were 6 bases for V and 0 bases for J; bases not matched to a gene: 5. Germline V lookup: CDR1 LGHNA, CDR2 YNFKEQ. This CDR3 is built from 16 residues.

Source material: CD4+ T cells sorted from blood. The TCR comes from a human donor with alopecia areata. The J gene is TRBJ2-2, the V gene TRBV4-2, with 9 nucleotides matching TRBD1. The CDR3 region has the DNA TGTGCCAGCAGTCGGGACAGGGATGCGAACACCGGGGAGCTGTTTTTT. Its translation is CASSRDRDANTGELFF.